These 16 T cell receptor beta chains were sequenced from one sample in a study of cytomegalovirus exposure and HLA in healthy donors (dated by TCRdb to 2017 to 2019). Libraries were built with the immunoSEQ multiplex PCR assay. This immuneACCESS table, as held by TCRdb, lists in-frame sequences with V and J called but not all clones. Of the missing ones, under half trace to an unresolved V gene in checked studies; the others have no known cause. The sample contains 110,000 or so clones, about 83% of them found a single time. Under 5% of the sample belongs to the ten largest clones. Sequencing input: PBMCs. The receptors shown here come from a man between 18 and 29 years old in good health and CMV-seronegative.

The V gene is TRBV5-1, the J gene TRBJ2-2, with TRBD2 identical over 13 bases. CDR1 and CDR2 from the germline V gene are SGHRS and YFSETQ. Germline trimming cut 5 bases from V and 2 bases from J; bases unmatched to any gene: 6. The CDR3 spans 17 residues. In DNA, the CDR3 is TGCGCCAGCAGGGTGACTAGCGGGAGGTCAAACACCGGGGAGCTGTTTTTT. This encodes CASRVTSGRSNTGELFF.

The V gene is TRBV10-3, the J gene TRBJ2-7, with TRBD1 matching over 10 bases. CDR1 ENHRY and CDR2 SYGVKD come from the germline V gene. Germline trimming cut 7 bases from V and 7 bases from J; bases unmatched to any gene: 7. This CDR3 comprises 13 residues. In nucleotides, the CDR3 is TGTGCCATCAACAACGACAGGGGGCGAGAGCAGTACTTC. As protein: CAINNDRGREQYF.

The genes are TRBV7-2 and TRBJ1-5; D remains ambiguous. Between the trimmed V and J ends, which lost 4 bases and 7 bases, there was a span of 8 bases. Germline CDR1 SGHTA, CDR2 FQGNSA. The CDR3 spans 12 residues. CDR3 protein: CASSSPSQPQHF. The CDR3 nucleotides are TGTGCCAGCAGCTCACCTAGCCAGCCCCAGCATTTT. The complete variable domain, with remaining parts taken from reference TRBV7-2 and TRBJ1-5, reads GAGVSQSPSNKVTEKGKDVELRCDPISGHTALYWYRQSLGQGLEFLIYFQGNSAPDKSGLPSDRFSAERTGGSVSTLTIQRTQQEDSAVYLCASSSPSQPQHFGDGTRLSIL.

The V and J genes are TRBV4-2 and TRBJ2-7; 7 positions match TRBD2. The length of the CDR3 is 16 residues. V dropped 1 base and J dropped 1; count of bases not matched to a gene: 7. CDR1 LGHNA and CDR2 YNFKEQ come from the germline V gene. CDR3 sequence (DNA): TGTGCCAGCAGCCAAGGGGCGGGAGTGGGTTCCTACGAGCAGTACTTC. As protein: CASSQGAGVGSYEQYF.

This clone appeared a few times. The V and J genes are TRBV6-5 and TRBJ2-7; D may be TRBD2 (5 bases). Between the trimmed V and J ends, which lost 5 bases and 0 bases, there was a span of 11 bases. The CDR3 sequence is 14 residues long. Germline loops: CDR1 MNHEY, CDR2 SVGAGI. The CDR3 DNA follows: TGTGCCAGCAGTGGACGGGGAAGCTCCTACGAGCAGTACTTC. Translation gives CASSGRGSSYEQYF.

The V call is TRBV7-9, the J call TRBJ1-1, with a possible D match to TRBD1 (5 bases). The V end lost 6 bases, the J end lost 6 bases, and 11 bases lay between the germline ends. Germline CDR1 SEHNR, CDR2 FQNEAQ (reference sequence). This CDR3 region has 12 residues. CDR3 nucleotides: TGTGCCAGCAGTTCAGGGCTCCCTGAAGCTTTCTTT. Translating gives CASSSGLPEAFF.

The chain has TRBV18 and TRBJ2-3, with TRBD2 identical over 7 bases. The CDR3 extends over 15 amino acids. V was clipped by 1 base and J by 2 bases; unmatched bases: 3. Germline CDR1 reads KGHSH; CDR2 reads LQKENI. The CDR3: CASSPRTSPTDTQYF. The CDR3 DNA reads TGTGCCAGCTCACCACGGACTAGTCCCACAGATACGCAGTATTTT.

V is TRBV30 and J is TRBJ1-6; TRBD1 aligns across 10 bases. Per the germline V gene, CDR1 is GTSNPN and CDR2 is SVGIG (reference sequence). There are 16 residues in the CDR3. V was pared by 1 base and J by 8 bases, with 8 bases of the junction left unmatched. The CDR3 reads CAWSAPGTGAYSPLHF. CDR3 bases: TGTGCCTGGAGTGCACCCGGGACAGGGGCTTATTCACCCCTCCACTTT.

V is TRBV28 and J is TRBJ2-1; 12 bases match TRBD2. Per germline, CDR1 MDHEN and CDR2 SYDVKM. The CDR3 is made up of 15 amino acids. The J segment lost 4 bases and the V segment lost 3 bases, leaving 1 base of the junction unmatched. In nucleotides, the CDR3 is TGTGCCAGCAGTTTTACTAGCGGGAGGTACAATGAGCAGTTCTTC. Its translation: CASSFTSGRYNEQFF. Together with reference TRBV28 and TRBJ2-1, the CDR3 gives the full variable domain: DVKVTQSSRYLVKRTGEKVFLECVQDMDHENMFWYRQDPGLGLRLIYFSYDVKMKEKGDIPEGYSVSREKKERFSLILESASTNQTSMYLCASSFTSGRYNEQFFGPGTRLTVL.

V and J are TRBV7-9 and TRBJ1-1, with 7 bases fitting TRBD1. Per germline, CDR1 SEHNR and CDR2 FQNEAQ (reference sequence). After removal of 2 bases from V and 6 bases from J, the junction contained 3 bases not matched to a gene. The CDR3 runs 13 residues. CDR3 in amino acids: CASSLPDRAEAFF. The DNA of the CDR3 is TGTGCCAGCAGCTTACCCGACAGGGCTGAAGCTTTCTTT.

This chain links TRBV18 with TRBJ2-5; TRBD1 agrees at 10 bases. The CDR3 has 14 amino acids. The J segment lost 5 bases and the V segment lost 3 bases, leaving 3 bases of the junction unmatched. The germline V gene has CDR1 KGHSH and CDR2 LQKENI. The CDR3 sequence: CASSPTGGVETQYF. As DNA, the CDR3 is TGTGCCAGCTCACCGACAGGGGGCGTTGAGACCCAGTACTTC.

This chain links TRBV7-8 with TRBJ2-5; TRBD2 agrees at 7 bases. The CDR3 totals 16 residues. Per the germline V gene, CDR1 is SGHVS and CDR2 is FQNEAQ. J was trimmed by 0 bases and V by 3 bases; bases with no gene match: 7. The CDR3 is CASSFRGGENQETQYF. Written as DNA, the CDR3 is TGTGCCAGCAGCTTCCGTGGGGGGGAGAACCAAGAGACCCAGTACTTC.

J is TRBJ1-4 and V is TRBV4-2; 9 nucleotides align to TRBD1. CDR1 is LGHNA, CDR2 YNFKEQ, per germline. V was clipped by 4 bases and J by 6 bases; unmatched bases: 3. The CDR3 runs 14 residues. Here the CDR3 DNA reads TGTGCCAGCAGCCGGGACAGGGCGGATGAAAAACTGTTTTTT. Translated, it gives CASSRDRADEKLFF.

The chain couples TRBV7-9 to TRBJ1-3; 8 bases line up with TRBD1. With 5 bases clipped from V and 0 bases from J, the junction kept 6 bases outside the gene matches. CDR3 length: 16 residues. Germline-derived CDR1 and CDR2 are SEHNR and FQNEAQ (reference sequence). CDR3 sequence: CASSRGQAYSGNTIYF. The CDR3 nucleotides are TGTGCCAGCAGCCGGGGACAGGCTTACTCTGGAAACACCATATATTTT.

The chain combines TRBV14 with TRBJ2-5; perhaps TRBD2 as D (6 bases). Trimming cost V 4 bases and J 9 bases, with 12 bases left between them. Germline assignment: CDR1 SGHDN and CDR2 FVKESK. The CDR3 covers 12 residues. Here the CDR3 reads CASSPDRGSQYF. The CDR3 nucleotides read TGTGCCAGCAGCCCGGACCGGGGGTCCCAGTACTTC.

The rearrangement joins TRBV27 to TRBJ1-5; D is possibly TRBD1 (6 bases). The CDR3 is made up of 17 amino acids. V shed 4 bases and J shed 0 bases, with 16 bases lying between them. From germline, CDR1 is MNHEY and CDR2 SMNVEV (reference sequence). DNA for the CDR3: TGTGCCAGCAGTTCGAGGGGGGGCCCGTATAGCAATCAGCCCCAGCATTTT. Protein sequence: CASSSRGGPYSNQPQHF.